This T cell receptor beta chain was sequenced in a study of Ad26.COV2.S vaccination and SARS-CoV-2 variants. Study findings and constraints: An underestimation of total T cell responses may have resulted from the TCR breadth and depth analyses.

Trimming shortened V by 5 bases and J by 0 bases, and 11 bases separated the two germline ends. Germline V gene lookup returns CDR1 SGHAT and CDR2 FQDESV (reference sequence). The CDR3 runs to 15 residues. The data were produced by immunoSEQ multiplex PCR, yet TCRdb's version contains in-frame clones alone and is incomplete. The table lists a few hundred thousand clones, 88% of them singletons. With respect to this clone: The antigen remains unidentified.

Treatment reported: around 19 received Ad26.COV2.S at low or high dose, single or two shots; five or six received placebo; per-sample allocation not given. The samples date from day 63 after the first vaccine or placebo injection. This TCR derives from a person between 18 and 59 years old who received the Ad26.COV2.S COVID-19 vaccine or a placebo. The sample in question was peripheral blood, obtained in a trial of Ad26.COV2.S vaccine versus placebo. The chain recombines TRBV11-1 with TRBJ1-3, with D possibly TRBD1 on 5 matching bases. The CDR3 reads CASSRTGTSGNTIYF. The CDR3 bases are TGTGCCAGCAGCCGGACCGGGACCTCTGGAAACACCATATATTTT.